This T cell receptor beta chain emerged from a study of blood T cell repertoires in COVID-19. About the research overall: PBMCs, B-cell-depleted T cells, or T cells were the source of the cDNA or gDNA that made up the material.

In the original processing: Counts of nucleated cells, estimated from reference gene primer amplification, were obtained. Profiled with immunoSEQ multiplex PCR; TCRdb holds only in-frame clones, not every one. That table gives V, J and clone size, and the DNA gave D and trimming. The data show roughly 130,000 clones, approximately 82% seen once. Germline CDR1 SEHNR, CDR2 FQNEAQ (reference sequence). The junction had 10 bases not matched to a gene; V was cut back by 5 bases and J by 0 bases. CDR3 length: 18 amino acids. The clonotype was recovered from a man aged 35 to 55 with active or convalescent COVID-19. The rearrangement joins TRBV7-9 to TRBJ2-3, with TRBD2 matching over 11 bases. The sequencing sample was made of peripheral blood. The CDR3 protein is CASSIASGGLFSTDTQYF. The DNA of the CDR3 is TGTGCCAGCAGCATCGCTAGCGGGGGGCTCTTCAGCACAGATACGCAGTATTTT. Filled out from reference TRBV7-9 and TRBJ2-3, the complete variable domain reads DTGVSQNPRHKITKRGQNVTFRCDPISEHNRLYWYRQTLGQGPEFLTYFQNEAQLEKSRLLSDRFSAERPKGSFSTLEIQRTEQGDSAMYLCASSIASGGLFSTDTQYFGPGTRLTVL.